The TCR beta chain described here comes from a study of OX40 agonist ivuxolimab in advanced cancers. General notes on the study: Ivuxolimab was a fully human IgG2 agonistic monoclonal antibody targeting the costimulatory receptor OX40 (CD134). A male proportion of 82.7% and a mean age of around 60 years, ranging from roughly 20 to 80, were recorded for the dose-escalation cohort. Prior anti-PD-1, anti-PD-L1 or anti-CTLA-4 therapy was permitted, and 30% to 45% of dose-escalation patients had received checkpoint inhibitors. Three dose-escalation patients achieved partial responses, one with hepatocellular carcinoma and two with cutaneous melanoma. The purpose of peripheral TCRbeta sequencing was to test whether ivuxolimab changed TCR sequence diversity and led to clonal T-cell expansion. The monotherapy dose-escalation portion (N of about 47 patients) of the phase I ivuxolimab trial is reported in the paper. Of the roughly 53 patients in dose escalation, about 20 had hepatocellular carcinoma, around 15 had melanoma, 9 had renal cell carcinoma and 9 had head and neck cancer. Intravenous ivuxolimab was administered to patients every 2 weeks at six dose levels: 0.01, 0.1, 0.3, 1.5, 3 and 10 mg/kg.

V is cut back by 1 base and J by 3 bases, with 7 bases in the junction unmatched. The germline V gene provides CDR1 MDHEN and CDR2 SYDVKM. From its cysteine to its phenylalanine, the CDR3 spans 16 amino acids. The sequence is cut down to CDR3 DNA, 48 bases in frame from base 1. Genomic DNA was extracted from sorted cells for sequencing of the TCRbeta CDR3 region. TCRbeta CDR3 regions were sequenced using the immunoSEQ Assay. TCRdb mirrors the immuneACCESS table, restricted to in-frame sequences. Some clones are absent from its copies; in checked studies, under half trace to an unresolved V gene, and the reason for the others is unknown. The sample table contains under 25,000 clones; only one count was recorded for roughly 70% of them. 10% to 15% of the sample is held by the ten biggest clonotypes. As to this clone: It has no known antigen specificity. No base-level quality is on record; no much larger clone is a single base apart.

Patients with a history of autoimmune disease or receiving systemic immunosuppression were excluded from the trial. In every dose cohort, peripheral blood was drawn for TCR sequencing at baseline, cycle 4 day 1, and cycle 7 day 1. Samples were obtained from an open-label, multicenter, first-in-human phase I dose-escalation trial of ivuxolimab. Adults with locally advanced or metastatic melanoma, renal cell, hepatocellular, or head and neck squamous cell carcinoma were enrolled in the trial. Before TCR sequencing, CD4+ T cells and CD8+ T cells were sorted from peripheral blood as separate populations. The paper as a whole reports these results and caveats: After ivuxolimab, CD8+ T cells had more expanded clones than CD4+ T cells on average. In partial responders in the 0.1-3.0 mg/kg groups, normalized peripheral clonal expansion was found to be among the lowest, especially among CD8+ T cells. Which antigens the clonally expanded peripheral T cells were specific for was not determined. At doses of 0.1 to 3.0 mg/kg, clonal expansion of both CD4+ and CD8+ T cells in blood was seen between baseline and week 6. Low levels of normalized T-cell clonal expansion were also shown by some nonresponding patients.

Specimen: CD4+ or CD8+ T cells sorted from blood, collected in a trial of the OX40 agonist ivuxolimab. The chain is made from TRBV28 and TRBJ2-7; 9 bases in the junction line up with TRBD2. The sequence derives from an adult with an advanced solid tumor such as melanoma, head and neck, liver or kidney cancer. The CDR3 protein: CASSLSSASGNYEQYF. The nucleotides are TGTGCCAGCAGTTTATCGTCGGCTAGCGGGAACTACGAGCAGTACTTC.